The 24 T cell receptor beta chains presented below share a single source sample, sequenced in a study of T cell responses to AZD1222 COVID-19 vaccine. Libraries were prepared by immunoSEQ multiplex PCR; TCRdb keeps only in-frame clonotypes and omits some of them. This sample has more than 120,000 clones; around 83% occur once, and the top ten carry roughly 5.1%. The sample here was peripheral blood, taken 28 days after the second AZD1222 dose. The receptor source for this set is an adult who received the AZD1222 COVID-19 vaccine.

The V call is TRBV5-1, the J call TRBJ2-1, with 7 bases matching TRBD2. Germline V gene data show CDR1 as SGHRS and CDR2 as YFSETQ. The CDR3 spans 14 residues. The J segment lost 9 bases and the V segment lost 1 base, leaving 7 bases of the junction unmatched. The CDR3 DNA is TGCGCCAGCAGCTTGTCTGGGACTATCAGTGAGCAGTTCTTC. Encoded protein: CASSLSGTISEQFF.

The chain joins TRBV6-6 to TRBJ2-1; 7 nucleotides align to TRBD2. The CDR3 extends over 16 amino acids. Per germline, CDR1 MNHNY and CDR2 SVGAGI (reference sequence). V gave up 6 bases and J gave up 7 bases; unmatched junction bases: 15. The CDR3 region is CASSPRVTGGGNEQFF. The CDR3 nucleotides are TGTGCCAGCAGCCCCCGGGTAACGGGAGGTGGTAATGAGCAGTTCTTC.

The chain uses TRBV5-4 and TRBJ2-3, with D possibly TRBD2 on 5 matching bases. Trimming stripped 2 bases from V and 5 bases from J, with 15 bases between. The CDR3 has 15 amino acids. CDR1 and CDR2 (germline): SGHNT, YYREEE (reference sequence). In DNA form, the CDR3 reads TGTGCCAGCAGCTTCGGCGGGCCTCGGGGAGATACGCAGTATTTT. It specifies CASSFGGPRGDTQYF.

The J gene is TRBJ1-1, the V gene TRBV7-2, with D possibly TRBD1 on 5 matching bases. The CDR3 spans 15 residues. V gave up 5 bases and J gave up 3 bases, with 16 bases separating them. Per the germline V gene, CDR1 is SGHTA and CDR2 is FQGNSA. The DNA for the CDR3 is TGTGCCAGCAGCCGTTCGGTCTTCAGGGACACTGAAGCTTTCTTT. Protein product: CASSRSVFRDTEAFF.

This chain joins TRBV2 and TRBJ1-1; unclear D gene. CDR1 is SNHLY, CDR2 FYNNEI, per germline. Trimming took 6 bases from V and 1 from J, leaving 9 bases between them. CDR3 length equals 13 residues. The CDR3 coding sequence is TGTGCCAGCAGGCGCAGCGAGAACACTGAAGCTTTCTTT. As protein: CASRRSENTEAFF.

This chain connects TRBV5-1 to TRBJ2-3; a possible D gene is TRBD1 (5 bases). CDR3 length: 16 amino acids. Germline loops: CDR1 SGHRS, CDR2 YFSETQ. The V end lost 0 bases, the J end lost 1 base, and 12 bases lay between the germline ends. The CDR3 here is CASSLESGMRTDTQYF. For the CDR3, the DNA is TGCGCCAGCAGCTTGGAGTCAGGGATGCGCACAGATACGCAGTATTTT.

This clone was counted once. The chain couples TRBV6-5 to TRBJ1-3; no firm D call. Germline values: CDR1 MNHEY, CDR2 SVGAGI. CDR3 length: 12 residues. Trimming left V 8 bases short and J 4 bases short, with 9 bases between. This CDR3 reads CASLDGGNTIYF. The CDR3 nucleotides read TGTGCCAGCCTGGACGGAGGAAACACCATATATTTT.

The chain has TRBV5-4 and TRBJ2-5; tentative D call: TRBD2 (5 bases). Germline V CDR1 and CDR2: SGHNT, YYREEE (reference sequence). The CDR3 is 15 amino acids. Deletions cut 0 bases from V and 1 base from J, with 10 bases between. CDR3 sequence: CASSLDGKPQETQYF. CDR3 nucleotide sequence: TGTGCCAGCAGCTTGGACGGGAAACCCCAAGAGACCCAGTACTTC.

On this clone itself: One end of the junction is discordant with germline, which a read error may explain. The chain joins TRBV7-7 to TRBJ1-2; D ambiguous. The CDR3 totals 15 residues. Germline CDR1 is SSHAT and CDR2 is FNYEAQ (reference sequence). CDR3 sequence reads: CASSLLWAGSYGYTF. The DNA for the CDR3 is TGTGCTAGCAGCTTACTGTGGGCAGGCTCCTATGGCTACACCTTC.

The chain is built from TRBV4-1 and TRBJ1-2, with D hard to call. CDR3 length: 14 amino acids. CDR1 and CDR2 from the germline V gene are MGHRA and YSYEKL. Trimming took off 3 bases at V and 5 bases at J, with 13 bases between the two ends. CDR3 loop: CASSHPGGLYGYTF. Written as DNA, the CDR3 is TGCGCCAGCAGCCATCCGGGCGGACTTTATGGCTACACCTTC.

This sequence joins TRBV6-5 and TRBJ1-3; TRBD1 might be the D (5 bases). CDR3 length: 12 residues. Per germline, CDR1 MNHEY and CDR2 SVGAGI. V was shortened by 0 bases and J by 10 bases, with 7 bases between the two germline ends. The CDR3 is CASSYSGGTIYF. DNA for the CDR3: TGTGCCAGCAGTTACTCGGGGGGAACCATATATTTT.

In this sample, this clone turned up a few times. This chain uses TRBV7-8 with TRBJ2-7; no firm D call. The length of the CDR3 is 11 residues. From germline, CDR1 is SGHVS and CDR2 FQNEAQ. V dropped 5 bases and J dropped 7 bases, with 9 bases sitting between them. The CDR3 loop reads CASSLLLEQYF. CDR3 DNA sequence: TGTGCCAGCAGCCTTCTGTTGGAGCAGTACTTC.

This clone was seen once. The rearrangement uses TRBV2 and TRBJ1-5, with D possibly matching TRBD1 (5 bases). V shed 4 bases and J shed 8 bases, with 12 bases lying between them. This CDR3 has 13 residues. Germline CDR1 SNHLY, CDR2 FYNNEI. CDR3 amino acids: CASSGQSGEPQHF. In DNA, the CDR3 is TGTGCCAGCAGTGGACAGTCCGGGGAGCCCCAGCATTTT.

CDR3 sequence: CASSIVAGAEGELFF. The CDR3 nucleotides read TGTGCCAGTAGTATAGTAGCGGGGGCAGAGGGGGAGCTGTTTTTT. The chain links TRBV19 to TRBJ2-2, with 9 bases identical to TRBD2. In germline, CDR1 is LNHDA, CDR2 SQIVND (reference sequence). V lost 1 base to trimming and J lost 8 bases; unmatched junction nucleotides: 5. The CDR3 loop spans 15 amino acids.

The genes are TRBV11-3 and TRBJ2-2; 7 bases are shared with TRBD2. CDR3 length: 19 residues. The junction had 18 bases not matched to a gene; V was cut back by 4 bases and J by 4 bases. Germline lookup yields CDR1 SGHNT and CDR2 YENEEA. In DNA form, the CDR3 reads TGTGCCAGCAGCTCCCCATCGAGGAGCGGGGACCAGGCCACCGGGGAGCTGTTTTTT. Its protein product is CASSSPSRSGDQATGELFF.

The chain is built from TRBV19 and TRBJ1-2; 8 positions agree with TRBD1. The J segment lost 8 bases and the V segment lost 5 bases, leaving 7 bases of the junction unmatched. The germline V gene encodes CDR1 LNHDA and CDR2 SQIVND (reference sequence). This CDR3 comprises 13 residues. The CDR3 DNA follows: TGTGCCAGTAGTTTCGACAGGGGAAGAGGCTACACCTTC. This codes for CASSFDRGRGYTF.

J is TRBJ2-2 and V is TRBV2; 10 nucleotides line up with TRBD1. With V trimmed by 6 bases and J by 7 bases, 17 bases remained unmatched. Germline CDR1 reads SNHLY; CDR2 reads FYNNEI. The CDR3 length is 18 residues. CDR3 nucleotide sequence: TGTGCCAGCAGCGGGACAGGGGCCCCCGGGGTATCGATCGGGGAGCTGTTTTTT. It specifies CASSGTGAPGVSIGELFF.

The genes are TRBV19 and TRBJ1-4, with no clear D. Trimming pared 5 bases from V and 7 bases from J, leaving 17 bases between. CDR1 and CDR2 from the germline V gene are LNHDA and SQIVND (reference sequence). This CDR3 comprises 15 residues. CDR3 in amino acids: CASSPHRWSSEKLFF. The CDR3 bases are TGTGCCAGTAGTCCCCATAGGTGGTCGAGTGAAAAACTGTTTTTT. Using reference TRBV19 and TRBJ1-4 for the parts outside the CDR3, the full variable domain is DGGITQSPKYLFRKEGQNVTLSCEQNLNHDAMYWYRQDPGQGLRLIYYSQIVNDFQKGDIAEGYSVSREKKESFPLTVTSAQKNPTAFYLCASSPHRWSSEKLFFGSGTQLSVL.

The V call is TRBV4-2, the J call TRBJ2-3; D perhaps matches TRBD1 (6 bases). This CDR3 has 16 residues. The germline CDR1 and CDR2 sequences are LGHNA and YNFKEQ. Trimming removed 0 bases from V and 4 bases from J, with 14 bases in between. The CDR3 nucleotides read TGTGCCAGCAGCCAAGATCGGTCAGGGGTCGCAGATACGCAGTATTTT. Translating it yields CASSQDRSGVADTQYF.

The J gene is TRBJ2-7, the V gene TRBV11-2, with a possible D match to TRBD2 (5 bases). CDR3 length: 14 residues. Germline CDR1 and CDR2: SGHAT and FQNNGV. V was clipped by 2 bases and J by 6 bases, with 14 bases between them. CDR3 sequence (DNA): TGTGCCAGCAGCTTACGTCTTAGCGCCAGCGAGCAGTACTTC. Translation: CASSLRLSASEQYF. The whole variable domain, filled in from reference TRBV11-2 and TRBJ2-7, reads EAGVAQSPRYKIIEKRQSVAFWCNPISGHATLYWYQQILGQGPKLLIQFQNNGVVDDSQLPKDRFSAERLKGVDSTLKIQPAKLEDSAVYLCASSLRLSASEQYFGPGTRLTVT.

The gene calls are TRBV6-4 and TRBJ1-2; D gene unclear. V was shortened by 2 bases and J by 7 bases, with 8 bases between the two germline ends. Germline CDR1 MRHNA, CDR2 SNTAGT. The CDR3 length is 12 residues. DNA of the CDR3: TGTGCCAGCAGTGACCCCCCCGGTGGCTACACCTTC. It is translated as CASSDPPGGYTF.

The rearrangement joins TRBV7-6 to TRBJ1-1; the match to TRBD1 covers 7 bases. From germline, CDR1 is SGHVS and CDR2 FNYEAQ. The CDR3 covers 14 residues. The trim removed 5 bases at V and 5 bases at J, leaving 8 bases unmatched. The CDR3 DNA reads as TGTGCCAGCAGCGTCACCGCAGGGGGGACTGAAGCTTTCTTT. This gives the protein CASSVTAGGTEAFF. The full variable domain, in which reference TRBV7-6 and TRBJ1-1 provide the parts outside the CDR3, is GAGVSQSPRYKVTKRGQDVALRCDPISGHVSLYWYRQALGQGPEFLTYFNYEAQQDKSGLPNDRFSAERPEGSISTLTIQRTEQRDSAMYRCASSVTAGGTEAFFGQGTRLTVV.

The gene calls are TRBV11-2 and TRBJ1-1; D is unclear. CDR1 and CDR2 (germline): SGHAT, FQNNGV. Trimming took 5 bases from V and 4 from J, leaving 17 bases between them. The CDR3 covers 15 residues. This chain's CDR3 is CASSPQQFTPTEAFF. The CDR3 DNA reads TGTGCCAGCAGCCCTCAACAATTTACCCCCACTGAAGCTTTCTTT. The full variable domain, in which reference TRBV11-2 and TRBJ1-1 provide the parts outside the CDR3, is EAGVAQSPRYKIIEKRQSVAFWCNPISGHATLYWYQQILGQGPKLLIQFQNNGVVDDSQLPKDRFSAERLKGVDSTLKIQPAKLEDSAVYLCASSPQQFTPTEAFFGQGTRLTVV.

The chain uses TRBV5-1 and TRBJ1-4, with 9 bases aligning to TRBD1. Germline CDR1 reads SGHRS; CDR2 reads YFSETQ. The CDR3 consists of 17 residues. V was pared by 4 bases and J by 2 bases, with 9 bases of the junction left unmatched. The CDR3 loop is CASSLQGASGTNEKLFF. CDR3 bases: TGCGCCAGCAGCCTACAGGGGGCGTCTGGGACTAATGAAAAACTGTTTTTT.